The 16 T cell receptor beta chains below come from one sample, sequenced in a study of blood T cell repertoires in COVID-19. Data came from immunoSEQ multiplex PCR; TCRdb stores just in-frame clones and leaves some out. The repertoire has around 340,000 clones, roughly 90% of them found once; the top ten carry roughly 7.1%. Sequences were obtained from peripheral blood. The source is a woman aged 60-70 years with COVID-19, enrolled during active disease.

The rearrangement uses TRBV4-2 and TRBJ2-1; TRBD2 matches at 13 bases. The length of the CDR3 is 17 residues. J lost 2 bases, V lost 1 base, and 2 bases had no gene match. Germline V lookup: CDR1 LGHNA, CDR2 YNFKEQ. CDR3 loop: CASSQGTSGGPYNEQFF. In DNA, the CDR3 is TGTGCCAGCAGCCAAGGGACTAGCGGGGGACCCTACAATGAGCAGTTCTTC.

J is TRBJ1-1 and V is TRBV7-9; D possibly corresponds to TRBD1 (5 bases). The length of the CDR3 is 14 residues. Germline CDR1 is SEHNR and CDR2 is FQNEAQ (reference sequence). V dropped 1 base and J dropped 5 bases, with 11 bases sitting between them. The CDR3 region is CASSLVGPKTEAFF. Here the CDR3 DNA reads TGTGCCAGCAGCTTAGTGGGGCCCAAGACTGAAGCTTTCTTT.

The chain recombines TRBV27 with TRBJ2-5; D call uncertain. This CDR3 is 12 amino acids long. V lost 3 bases to trimming and J lost 7 bases, with 9 bases between them. CDR1 is MNHEY and CDR2 is SMNVEV in the germline V gene (reference sequence). The CDR3 DNA is TGTGCCAGCAGTTTTATTTACGGGACCCAGTACTTC. Translating gives CASSFIYGTQYF.

The chain is built from TRBV12-3 or TRBV12-4 and TRBJ1-2; D might be TRBD1 (5 bases). V was trimmed by 4 bases and J by 5 bases, leaving 8 bases between them. The CDR3 consists of 12 residues. The CDR3 region has the DNA TGTGCCAGCAGTTCCGGACAATATGGCTACACCTTC. This translates into CASSSGQYGYTF.

The chain has TRBV11-3 and TRBJ1-6; 8 nucleotides align to TRBD1. This CDR3 is built from 13 residues. Germline loops: CDR1 SGHNT, CDR2 YENEEA. The ends lost 4 bases at V and 10 bases at J; junction bases unmatched: 3. This chain's CDR3 is CASSSDRESPLHF. The CDR3 DNA reads as TGTGCCAGCAGCTCGGACAGGGAGTCACCCCTCCACTTT. Full variable domain (remainder filled in from reference TRBV11-3 and TRBJ1-6): EAGVVQSPRYKIIEKKQPVAFWCNPISGHNTLYWYLQNLGQGPELLIRYENEEAVDDSQLPKDRFSAERLKGVDSTLKIQPAELGDSAVYLCASSSDRESPLHFGNGTRLTVT.

In its sample, this clone was seen a few times. This chain joins TRBV4-1 and TRBJ2-7; tentatively, D is TRBD2 (5 bases). From germline, CDR1 is MGHRA and CDR2 YSYEKL. The CDR3 has 16 amino acids. Trimming cost V 0 bases and J 2 bases, with 14 bases left between them. For the CDR3, the DNA is TGCGCCAGCAGCCAAGAGGGCGCGGGTAATCCCTACGAGCAGTACTTC. As protein: CASSQEGAGNPYEQYF.

The rearrangement uses TRBV7-7 and TRBJ1-1; D is possibly TRBD1 (6 bases). The CDR3 totals 13 residues. V was clipped by 1 base and J by 3 bases, with 6 bases between them. Germline V lookup: CDR1 SSHAT, CDR2 FNYEAQ (reference sequence). This chain's CDR3 is CASSLDRDTEAFF. CDR3 nucleotide sequence: TGTGCCAGCAGCTTAGACAGGGACACTGAAGCTTTCTTT.

This sequence joins TRBV5-8 and TRBJ1-1, with 7 bases that match TRBD1. Germline CDR1 and CDR2: SGHTS and YDEGEE. The CDR3 length is 14 residues. Unmatched junction bases numbered 8, after V lost 9 bases and J lost 0 bases. CDR3 sequence: CATYPGTVNTEAFF. CDR3 in DNA: TGTGCCACCTATCCCGGGACAGTGAACACTGAAGCTTTCTTT. Full variable domain (remainder filled in from reference TRBV5-8 and TRBJ1-1): EAGVTQSPTHLIKTRGQQATLRCSPISGHTSVYWYQQALGLGLQFLLWYDEGEERNRGNFPPRFSGRQFPNYSSELNVNALELEDSALYLCATYPGTVNTEAFFGQGTRLTVV.

The J gene is TRBJ1-2, the V gene TRBV12-3 or TRBV12-4, with D possibly being TRBD1 (5 bases). This CDR3 spans 13 amino acids. The V end lost 5 bases, the J end lost 10 bases, and 17 bases lay between the germline ends. The CDR3 DNA sequence: TGTGCCAGCAGTACCAACCTCGGGGACTCCTACACCTTC. Amino acid sequence: CASSTNLGDSYTF.

V gene TRBV15 combines with J gene TRBJ2-6, with TRBD1 matching over 9 bases. CDR3 length equals 18 residues. The junction had 6 bases not matched to a gene; V was cut back by 3 bases and J by 0 bases. Germline CDR1 and CDR2: LNHNV and YYDKDF (reference sequence). The CDR3 bases are TGTGCCACCAGCAGCCCGGGACAGGGAAGCTCTGGGGCCAACGTCCTGACTTTC. Translated, it gives CATSSPGQGSSGANVLTF.

The V and J genes are TRBV19 and TRBJ1-5, with a tentative D call TRBD1 (6 bases). Germline CDR1 and CDR2: LNHDA and SQIVND (reference sequence). There are 13 residues in the CDR3. V was pared by 5 bases and J by 3 bases, with 8 bases between. CDR3 protein: CASSYRANQPQHF. Written as DNA, the CDR3 is TGTGCCAGTAGTTACAGGGCCAATCAGCCCCAGCATTTT.

V usage is TRBV5-1 and J usage is TRBJ2-5, with unresolved D. The CDR3 runs to 11 residues. The germline V gene encodes CDR1 SGHRS and CDR2 YFSETQ. V was shortened by 0 bases and J by 13 bases, with 10 bases between the two germline ends. CDR3 DNA: TGCGCCAGCAGCTTGGACTCCAAGCGGTACTTC. It is translated as CASSLDSKRYF.

The CDR3 here is CASSLGVGAGNTIYF. Here the CDR3 DNA reads TGTGCCAGCAGCTTAGGGGTCGGGGCTGGAAACACCATATATTTT. This sequence joins TRBV11-3 and TRBJ1-3; D not certain. Germline assignment: CDR1 SGHNT and CDR2 YENEEA. V lost 1 base to trimming and J lost 2 bases, with 9 bases between them. This CDR3 is 15 amino acids long.

This rearrangement joins TRBV7-2 to TRBJ1-5; TRBD1 might be the D (6 bases). The CDR3 is 14 amino acids. With 2 bases removed from V and 7 bases from J, the gap between germline ends came to 12 bases. Germline V gene lookup returns CDR1 SGHTA and CDR2 FQGNSA. CDR3 bases: TGTGCCAGCAGCTTAAGCACAGGGAAACAGCCCCAGCATTTT. Translating gives CASSLSTGKQPQHF.

The chain has TRBV2 and TRBJ1-1; 7 bases fit TRBD1. V lost 4 bases to trimming and J lost 5 bases; unmatched junction nucleotides: 7. Germline CDR1 is SNHLY and CDR2 is FYNNEI. The CDR3 is 14 amino acids. The CDR3, as DNA: TGTGCCAGCAGTGTCGCAGGGGGAGAGACTGAAGCTTTCTTT. Translation gives CASSVAGGETEAFF.

This sequence joins TRBV7-3 and TRBJ2-3, with TRBD2 matching 7 bases. This CDR3 has 16 amino acids. Germline CDR1 SGHTA, CDR2 FQGTGA. The junction had 8 bases not matched to a gene; V was cut back by 5 bases and J by 0 bases. DNA of the CDR3: TGTGCCAGCAGCCCCGGGCTAGCGGCTAGCACAGATACGCAGTATTTT. Residues: CASSPGLAASTDTQYF.